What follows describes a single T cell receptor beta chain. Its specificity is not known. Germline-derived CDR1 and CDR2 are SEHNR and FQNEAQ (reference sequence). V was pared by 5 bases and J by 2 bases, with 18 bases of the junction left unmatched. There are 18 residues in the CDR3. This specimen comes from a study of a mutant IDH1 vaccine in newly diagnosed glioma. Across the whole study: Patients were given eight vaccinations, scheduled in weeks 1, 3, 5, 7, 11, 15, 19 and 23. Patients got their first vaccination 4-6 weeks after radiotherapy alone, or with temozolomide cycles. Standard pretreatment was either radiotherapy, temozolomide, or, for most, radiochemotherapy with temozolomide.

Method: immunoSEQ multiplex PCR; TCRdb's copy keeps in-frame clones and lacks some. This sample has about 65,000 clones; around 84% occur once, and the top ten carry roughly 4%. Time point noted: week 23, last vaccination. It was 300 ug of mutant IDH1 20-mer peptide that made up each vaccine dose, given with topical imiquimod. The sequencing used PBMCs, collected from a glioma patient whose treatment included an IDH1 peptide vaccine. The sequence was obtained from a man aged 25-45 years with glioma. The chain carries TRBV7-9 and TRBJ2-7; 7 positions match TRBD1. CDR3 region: CASSTRATGFGDTYEQYF. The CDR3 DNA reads TGTGCCAGCAGCACCCGAGCGACAGGGTTTGGGGACACCTACGAGCAGTACTTC.